The source of this T cell receptor beta chain is a study of T cell clonotyping in hematopoietic cell transplantation. In its sample, this clone was seen a few times. TCRdb's copy holds only in-frame clones and misses some; the assay was immunoSEQ multiplex PCR. In the table there are 8,500 to 9,000 clones, 85% of which are singletons. The CDR3 spans 16 residues. Sequenced here: PBMCs, sampled 180 days after allogeneic stem cell transplant. This chain uses TRBV21-1 with TRBJ2-3; the table gives TRBD2 as D, unverified against the DNA. TRBV21-1 is flagged as a pseudogene. This clonotype originated in a female patient between 30 and 45 years old who had an allogeneic stem cell transplant, so the T cells may come from the graft donor. Some clones in this sample may be carry-over from other donors' samples. The CDR3 nucleotides read TGTGCCAGCAGCGCTGGACCGGGACTAGCCACAGATACGCAGTATTTT. The encoded protein is CASSAGPGLATDTQYF.